This T cell receptor beta chain was sequenced during a study of blood T cell repertoires in COVID-19. Study context: The samples span acute and convalescent COVID-19 from the United States, Italy and Spain.

Method: immunoSEQ multiplex PCR; TCRdb's copy keeps in-frame clones and lacks some. The sample consists of approximately 360,000 clones, 80% to 90% of them appearing once. The germline V and J ends were trimmed by 2 bases and 5 bases, with 12 bases remaining between them. Germline CDR1 and CDR2: GTSNPN and SVGIG (reference sequence). The CDR3 is 13 residues long. This TCR derives from a middle-aged man with acute or convalescent COVID-19. The specimen was peripheral blood. V and J are TRBV30 and TRBJ1-2; tentatively, D is TRBD1 (6 bases). This chain's CDR3 is CAWSKGRGYGYTF. The CDR3 nucleotides are TGTGCCTGGAGTAAGGGGAGGGGGTATGGCTACACCTTC.